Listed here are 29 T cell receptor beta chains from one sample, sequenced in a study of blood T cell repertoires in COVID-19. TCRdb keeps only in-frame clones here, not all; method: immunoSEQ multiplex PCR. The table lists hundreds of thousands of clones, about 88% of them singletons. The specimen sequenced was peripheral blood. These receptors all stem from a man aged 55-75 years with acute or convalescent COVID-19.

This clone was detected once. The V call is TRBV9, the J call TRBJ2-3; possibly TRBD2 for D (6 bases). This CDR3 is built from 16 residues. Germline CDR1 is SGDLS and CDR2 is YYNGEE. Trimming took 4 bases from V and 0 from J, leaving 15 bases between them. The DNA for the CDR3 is TGTGCCAGCAGCCCAGACAGTCGGGGGAGCACAGATACGCAGTATTTT. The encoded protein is CASSPDSRGSTDTQYF.

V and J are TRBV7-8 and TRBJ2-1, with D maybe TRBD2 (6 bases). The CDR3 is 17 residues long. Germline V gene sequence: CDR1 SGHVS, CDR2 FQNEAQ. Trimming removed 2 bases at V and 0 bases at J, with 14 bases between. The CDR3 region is CASSLLVRGSSYNEQFF. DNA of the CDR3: TGTGCCAGCAGCTTACTGGTACGGGGGAGCTCCTACAATGAGCAGTTCTTC.

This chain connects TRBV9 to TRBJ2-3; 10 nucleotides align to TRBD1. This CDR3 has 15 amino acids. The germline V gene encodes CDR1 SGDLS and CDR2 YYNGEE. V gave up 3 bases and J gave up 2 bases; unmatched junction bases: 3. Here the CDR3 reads CASSADRGITDTQYF. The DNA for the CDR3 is TGTGCCAGCAGCGCGGACAGGGGGATCACAGATACGCAGTATTTT.

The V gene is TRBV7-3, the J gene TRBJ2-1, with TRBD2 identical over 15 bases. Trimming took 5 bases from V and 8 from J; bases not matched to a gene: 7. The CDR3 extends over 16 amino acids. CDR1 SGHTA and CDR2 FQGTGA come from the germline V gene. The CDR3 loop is CASSARTSGGGHEQFF. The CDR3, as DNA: TGTGCCAGCAGCGCCCGGACTAGCGGGGGGGGTCATGAGCAGTTCTTC.

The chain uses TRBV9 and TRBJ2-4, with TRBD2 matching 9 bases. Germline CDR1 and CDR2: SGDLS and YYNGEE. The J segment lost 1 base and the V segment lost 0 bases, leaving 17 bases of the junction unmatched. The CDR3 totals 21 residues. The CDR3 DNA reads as TGTGCCAGCAGCGTAGTGCCCCAGGATAGCGGGGGCCTCAGCGCCAAAAACATTCAGTACTTC. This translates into CASSVVPQDSGGLSAKNIQYF.

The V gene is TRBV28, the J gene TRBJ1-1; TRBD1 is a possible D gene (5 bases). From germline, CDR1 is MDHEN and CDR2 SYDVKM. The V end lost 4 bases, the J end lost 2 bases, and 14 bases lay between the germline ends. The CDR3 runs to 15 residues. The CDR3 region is CASSSPDRFNTEAFF. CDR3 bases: TGTGCCAGCAGTTCACCCGACAGATTCAACACTGAAGCTTTCTTT.

The CDR3 coding sequence is TGTGCCAGCAGCCCGTGGCAGGACGGGAGTACCTATGGCTACACCTTC. It is translated as CASSPWQDGSTYGYTF. The rearrangement uses TRBV3-1 (or the pseudogene TRBV3-2) and TRBJ1-2; no definite D call. CDR1 and CDR2 from the germline V gene are LGHDT and YNNKEL (reference sequence). V gave up 4 bases and J gave up 4 bases, with 19 bases separating them. This CDR3 spans 16 amino acids.

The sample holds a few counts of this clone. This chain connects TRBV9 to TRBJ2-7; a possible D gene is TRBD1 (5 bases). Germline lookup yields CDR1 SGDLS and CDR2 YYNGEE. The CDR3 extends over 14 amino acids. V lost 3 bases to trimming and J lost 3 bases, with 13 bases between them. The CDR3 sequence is CASSADSSRYEQYF. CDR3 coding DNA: TGTGCCAGCAGCGCCGACAGCTCCCGCTACGAGCAGTACTTC.

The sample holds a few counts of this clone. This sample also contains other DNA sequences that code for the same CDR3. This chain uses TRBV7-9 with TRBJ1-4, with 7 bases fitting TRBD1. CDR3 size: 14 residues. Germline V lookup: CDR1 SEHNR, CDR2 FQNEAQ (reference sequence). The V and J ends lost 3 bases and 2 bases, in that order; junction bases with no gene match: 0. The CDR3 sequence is CASSLDRTNEKLFF. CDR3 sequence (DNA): TGTGCCAGCAGCTTGGACAGGACTAATGAAAAACTGTTTTTT.

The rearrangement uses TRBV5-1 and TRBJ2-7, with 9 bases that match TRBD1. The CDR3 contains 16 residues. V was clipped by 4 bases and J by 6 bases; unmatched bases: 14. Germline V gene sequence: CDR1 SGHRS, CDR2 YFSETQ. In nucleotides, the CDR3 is TGCGCCAGCAGCCGAGGTATCGGACAGGGGAGGATCGAGCAGTACTTC. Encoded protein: CASSRGIGQGRIEQYF.

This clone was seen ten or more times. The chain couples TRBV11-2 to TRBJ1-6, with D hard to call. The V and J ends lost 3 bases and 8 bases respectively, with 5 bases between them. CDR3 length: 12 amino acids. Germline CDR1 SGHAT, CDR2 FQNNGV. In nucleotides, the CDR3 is TGTGCCAGCAGCTTGGGCGATTCACCCCTCCACTTT. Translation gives CASSLGDSPLHF.

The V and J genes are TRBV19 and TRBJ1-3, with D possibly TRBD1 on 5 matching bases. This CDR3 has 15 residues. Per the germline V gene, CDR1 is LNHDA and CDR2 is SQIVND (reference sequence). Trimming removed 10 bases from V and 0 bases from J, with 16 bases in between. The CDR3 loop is CATQQVFLSGNTIYF. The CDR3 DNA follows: TGTGCCACACAACAGGTTTTCCTCTCTGGAAACACCATATATTTT.

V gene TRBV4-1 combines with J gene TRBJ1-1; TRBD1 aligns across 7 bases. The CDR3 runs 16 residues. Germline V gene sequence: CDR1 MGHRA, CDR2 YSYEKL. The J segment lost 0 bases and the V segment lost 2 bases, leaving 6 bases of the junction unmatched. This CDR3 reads CASSQPNRGLNTEAFF. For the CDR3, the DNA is TGCGCCAGCAGCCAACCCAACAGGGGCTTGAACACTGAAGCTTTCTTT.

CDR3 bases: TGTGCCAGCACAAGGACAGGGACCGGGGCCTACGAGCAGTACTTC. This encodes CASTRTGTGAYEQYF. The V call is TRBV11-2, the J call TRBJ2-7; 8 bases line up with TRBD1. CDR3 length: 15 amino acids. The germline V gene has CDR1 SGHAT and CDR2 FQNNGV. V shed 7 bases, J shed 2 bases, and the junction held 10 bases outside the gene matches.

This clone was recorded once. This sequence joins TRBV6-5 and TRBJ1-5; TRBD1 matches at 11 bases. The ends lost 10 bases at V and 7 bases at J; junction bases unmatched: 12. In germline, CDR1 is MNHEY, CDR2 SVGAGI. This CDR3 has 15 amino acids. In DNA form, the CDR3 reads TGTGCCACCCTCCCCGGGACAGGGGGATGGCAGCCCCAGCATTTT. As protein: CATLPGTGGWQPQHF.

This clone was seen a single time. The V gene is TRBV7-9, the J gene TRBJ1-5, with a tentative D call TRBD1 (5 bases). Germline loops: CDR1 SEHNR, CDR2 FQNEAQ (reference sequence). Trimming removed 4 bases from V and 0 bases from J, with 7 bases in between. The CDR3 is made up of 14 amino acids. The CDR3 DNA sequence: TGTGCCAGCAGCTCGACAGTTAGCAATCAGCCCCAGCATTTT. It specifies CASSSTVSNQPQHF.

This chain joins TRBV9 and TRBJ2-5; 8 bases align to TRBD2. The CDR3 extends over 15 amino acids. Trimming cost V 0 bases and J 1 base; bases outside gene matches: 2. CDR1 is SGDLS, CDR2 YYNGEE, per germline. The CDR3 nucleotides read TGTGCCAGCAGCGTAGGTGGGACTAGCCAAGAGACCCAGTACTTC. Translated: CASSVGGTSQETQYF.

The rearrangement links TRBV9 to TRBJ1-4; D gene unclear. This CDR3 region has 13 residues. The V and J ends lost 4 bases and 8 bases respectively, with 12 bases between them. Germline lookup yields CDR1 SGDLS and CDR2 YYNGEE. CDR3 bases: TGTGCCAGCAGCCCCTGGGCGGGGGAAAAACTGTTTTTT. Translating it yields CASSPWAGEKLFF. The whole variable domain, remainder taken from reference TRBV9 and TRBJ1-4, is DSGVTQTPKHLITATGQRVTLRCSPRSGDLSVYWYQQSLDQGLQFLIQYYNGEERAKGNILERFSAQQFPDLHSELNLSSLELGDSALYFCASSPWAGEKLFFGSGTQLSVL.

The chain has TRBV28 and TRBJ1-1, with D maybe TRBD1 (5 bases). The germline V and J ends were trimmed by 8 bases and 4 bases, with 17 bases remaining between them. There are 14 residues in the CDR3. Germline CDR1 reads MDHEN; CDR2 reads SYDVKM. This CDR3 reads CASPAGVGSTEAFF. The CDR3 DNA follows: TGTGCCAGCCCCGCGGGGGTCGGCTCCACTGAAGCTTTCTTT.

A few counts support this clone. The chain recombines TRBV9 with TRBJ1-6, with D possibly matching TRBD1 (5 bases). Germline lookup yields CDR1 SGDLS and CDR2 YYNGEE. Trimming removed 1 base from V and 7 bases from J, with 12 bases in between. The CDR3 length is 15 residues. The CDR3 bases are TGTGCCAGCAGCGTATTAGACAGTTTGAATTCACCCCTCCACTTT. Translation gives CASSVLDSLNSPLHF.

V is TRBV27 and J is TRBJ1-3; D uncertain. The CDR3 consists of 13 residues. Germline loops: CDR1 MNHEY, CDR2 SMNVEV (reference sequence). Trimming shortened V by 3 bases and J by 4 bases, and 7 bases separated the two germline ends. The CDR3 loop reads CASSFATGNTIYF. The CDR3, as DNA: TGTGCCAGCAGTTTTGCTACGGGAAACACCATATATTTT.

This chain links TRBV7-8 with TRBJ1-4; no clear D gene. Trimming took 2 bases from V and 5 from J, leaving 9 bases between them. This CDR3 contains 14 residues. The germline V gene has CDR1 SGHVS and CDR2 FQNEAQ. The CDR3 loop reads CASSLMLANEKLFF. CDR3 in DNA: TGTGCCAGCAGCTTAATGCTCGCGAATGAAAAACTGTTTTTT.

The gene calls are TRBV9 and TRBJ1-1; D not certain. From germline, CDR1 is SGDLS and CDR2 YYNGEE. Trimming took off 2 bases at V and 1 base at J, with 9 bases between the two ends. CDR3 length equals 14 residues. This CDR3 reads CASSVGGRNTEAFF. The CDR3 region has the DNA TGTGCCAGCAGCGTGGGTGGGAGGAACACTGAAGCTTTCTTT.

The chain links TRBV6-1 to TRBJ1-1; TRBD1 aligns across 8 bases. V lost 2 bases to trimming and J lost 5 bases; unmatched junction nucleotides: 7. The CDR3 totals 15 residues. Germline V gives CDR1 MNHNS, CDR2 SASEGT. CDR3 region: CASSELAGGATEAFF. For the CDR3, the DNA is TGTGCCAGCAGTGAATTAGCAGGGGGCGCAACTGAAGCTTTCTTT.

The CDR3 DNA follows: TGTGCCAGCAGATCAAGAGGAGGAGGTCAGCCCCAGCATTTT. This sequence encodes CASRSRGGGQPQHF. The chain couples TRBV28 to TRBJ1-5; unclear D gene. CDR1 MDHEN and CDR2 SYDVKM come from the germline V gene. V was pared by 6 bases and J by 6 bases, with 15 bases between. The CDR3 is 14 residues long.

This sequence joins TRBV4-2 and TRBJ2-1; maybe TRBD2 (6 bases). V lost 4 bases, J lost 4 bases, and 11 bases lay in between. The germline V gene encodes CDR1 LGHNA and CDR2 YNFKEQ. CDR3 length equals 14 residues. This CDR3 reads CASSPPGEYNEQFF. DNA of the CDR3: TGTGCCAGCAGCCCCCCGGGGGAGTACAATGAGCAGTTCTTC.

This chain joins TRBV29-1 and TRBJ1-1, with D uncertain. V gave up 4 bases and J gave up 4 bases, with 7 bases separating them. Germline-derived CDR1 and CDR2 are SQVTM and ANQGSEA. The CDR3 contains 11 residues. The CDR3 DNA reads TGCAGCGTTGGCGAGAGCACTGAAGCTTTCTTT. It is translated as CSVGESTEAFF.

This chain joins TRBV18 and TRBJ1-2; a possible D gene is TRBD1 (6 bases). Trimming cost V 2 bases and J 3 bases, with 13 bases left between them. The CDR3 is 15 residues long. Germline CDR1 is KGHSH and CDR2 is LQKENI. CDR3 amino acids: CASSPIRGVDYGYTF. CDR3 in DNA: TGTGCCAGCTCACCAATCAGGGGTGTAGACTATGGCTACACCTTC.

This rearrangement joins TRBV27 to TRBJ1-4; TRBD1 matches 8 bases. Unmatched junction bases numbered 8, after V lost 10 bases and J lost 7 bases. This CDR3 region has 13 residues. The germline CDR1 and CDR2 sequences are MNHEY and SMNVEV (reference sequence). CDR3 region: CATSDRVGEKLFF. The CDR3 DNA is TGTGCCACTTCGGACAGGGTGGGTGAAAAACTGTTTTTT.